This record concerns one T cell receptor (beta chain) sequence. Its target is not known. Generated by immunoSEQ multiplex PCR, the TCRdb table keeps only in-frame clones and is missing some. Of approximately 150,000 clones listed, roughly 92% were seen once; the top ten hold around 10%. This record belongs to a study of T cell responses to AZD1222 COVID-19 vaccine. Study results and limitations: Sampled repertoires all dated from after the peak T cell response. Females outnumbered males among donors, who were mostly white British; clonal diversity was possibly underestimated. Close to half of all spike-specific TCRs reportedly target regions of the variants that are unmutated. Along spike, vaccine-associated CD4 TCRs were found throughout, with dominance at 160-218 and 743-854.

Here the sequenced sample was peripheral blood, taken 28 days after the second AZD1222 dose. This TCR derives from an adult who received the AZD1222 COVID-19 vaccine.

The CDR3 region is CAIRVGADETQYF. DNA of the CDR3: TGTGCCATCAGGGTAGGGGCCGACGAGACCCAGTACTTC. V is TRBV10-3 and J is TRBJ2-5; maybe TRBD1 (5 bases). This CDR3 has 13 amino acids. Germline CDR1 is ENHRY and CDR2 is SYGVKD. Trimming took 6 bases from V and 5 from J, leaving 13 bases between them.